This T cell receptor (beta chain) was sequenced for a study of T-cell reconstitution after alpha-beta-depleted transplantation in children. This clonotype has at least ten counts. Preparing the TCRbeta library involved the use of unique molecular identifiers. Each CDR3 protein gets one entry after TCRdb re-called the PCR reads with MiXCR. The sample has more than 200,000 distinct CDR3 sequences, more than 7.5% seen once. Germline CDR1 and CDR2: SGHDT and YYEEEE. Germline trimming cut 3 bases from V and 10 bases from J; bases unmatched to any gene: 4. This CDR3 is 13 amino acids long. The specimen comprised PBMCs from the stem cell graft donor, sampled from the stem cell graft. The V and J genes are TRBV5-6 and TRBJ1-2; 12 bases are a match to TRBD1. The receptor comes from a human donor who donated a stem cell graft to a child with SCID. The CDR3 loop is CASSSGTGGPYTF. The CDR3 DNA follows: TGTGCCAGCAGCTCGGGGACAGGGGGCCCCTACACCTTC.